The entry that follows covers one T cell receptor beta chain sequence. Its matching antigen is unknown. The data derive from a study of T cell responses to AZD1222 COVID-19 vaccine. Generated by immunoSEQ multiplex PCR, the TCRdb table keeps only in-frame clones and is missing some. This sample has roughly 120,000 clones, with roughly 90% found just once. V was trimmed by 2 bases and J by 2 bases, leaving 1 base between them. Germline CDR1 MDHEN, CDR2 SYDVKM. This CDR3 spans 11 amino acids. General study results and limits: Regions 160-218 and 743-854 dominated among vaccine-associated CD4 TCRs spanning spike. Most donors were white British, females outnumbered males, and clonal diversity was possibly underestimated. Reportedly, nearly half of unique spike TCRs recognized epitopes outside B.1.351/B.1.1.7 mutations. Receipt of two AZD1222 doses was followed by a rise in Spike-specific TCR breadth and depth.

This TCR derives from an adult who received the AZD1222 COVID-19 vaccine. The sample consisted of peripheral blood, taken 28 days after the second AZD1222 dose. The chain employs TRBV28 and TRBJ2-7; D unclear. The CDR3 DNA reads as TGTGCCAGCAGTTTAGCCTACGAGCAGTACTTC. Amino acid sequence: CASSLAYEQYF.